The rows below give T cell receptor beta chains drawn from one sample of a study of cytomegalovirus exposure and HLA in healthy donors. Produced via immunoSEQ multiplex PCR; TCRdb's table is partial and in-frame only. The sample has approximately 100,000 clones, around 79% seen once. The sequencing sample was made of PBMCs. Every receptor here comes from a male donor in good health and CMV-seropositive. Each CDR3 is given with its conserved first and last residue. Each record gives: D gene, V gene, J gene, clone size, CDR3 DNA, CDR3 protein. A D gene is named only where the DNA matches it firmly. A clone size is listed for some rows: how often the clone was seen (once, few, many), or a class if it is expanded.

d_call: TRBD2; v_call: TRBV5-5; j_call: TRBJ2-7; clone_size: few; cdr3_nt: TGTGCCAGCCTCGGAGGAGGGAGGGGCTACGAGCAGTACTTC; cdr3_aa: CASLGGGRGYEQYF
d_call: TRBD1; v_call: TRBV6-5; j_call: TRBJ1-5; clone_size: .; cdr3_nt: TGTGCCAGCAGTTACTCGGCGGACCAGGGGGTTCAGCCCCAGCATTTT; cdr3_aa: CASSYSADQGVQPQHF
d_call: .; v_call: TRBV30; j_call: TRBJ2-3; clone_size: few; cdr3_nt: TGTGCCTGGAGTGTTACAGGGGATACGCAGTATTTT; cdr3_aa: CAWSVTGDTQYF
d_call: .; v_call: TRBV9; j_call: TRBJ2-3; clone_size: .; cdr3_nt: TGTGCCAGCAGCCTCCGAGGGGCGGGGTACACAGATACGCAGTATTTT; cdr3_aa: CASSLRGAGYTDTQYF
d_call: TRBD2; v_call: TRBV5-5; j_call: TRBJ2-3; clone_size: .; cdr3_nt: TGTGCCAGCAGCTTGAGAGCGGGAGCTAGCACAGATACGCAGTATTTT; cdr3_aa: CASSLRAGASTDTQYF
d_call: TRBD1; v_call: TRBV28; j_call: TRBJ1-2; clone_size: .; cdr3_nt: TGTGCCAGCGGCGGACAGGCTGTAAACTATGGCTACACCTTC; cdr3_aa: CASGGQAVNYGYTF
d_call: .; v_call: TRBV5-1; j_call: TRBJ2-7; clone_size: .; cdr3_nt: TGCGCCAGCAGCTTAACACCCTACGAGCAGTACTTC; cdr3_aa: CASSLTPYEQYF
d_call: TRBD2; v_call: TRBV4-1; j_call: TRBJ2-7; clone_size: .; cdr3_nt: TGCGCCAGCAGCCTGGGGACTAGCGGGTGGGGCGAGCAGTACTTC; cdr3_aa: CASSLGTSGWGEQYF
d_call: .; v_call: TRBV28; j_call: TRBJ1-5; clone_size: .; cdr3_nt: TGTGCCAGCAGTTTTCGGGCAGGGCCCAATCAGCCCCAGCATTTT; cdr3_aa: CASSFRAGPNQPQHF
d_call: .; v_call: TRBV5-4; j_call: TRBJ2-7; clone_size: .; cdr3_nt: TGTGCCAGCAGCGTATCGGGACTGACCTACGAGCAGTACTTC; cdr3_aa: CASSVSGLTYEQYF
d_call: .; v_call: TRBV5-1; j_call: TRBJ2-4; clone_size: .; cdr3_nt: TGCGCCAGCAGCTTGGCCAGGGCCCCAAACATTCAGTACTTC; cdr3_aa: CASSLARAPNIQYF
d_call: TRBD2; v_call: TRBV14; j_call: TRBJ2-3; clone_size: few; cdr3_nt: TGTGCCAGCAGCCAAGTCCCAGCGGGGGGCGGCGCAGATACGCAGTATTTT; cdr3_aa: CASSQVPAGGGADTQYF
d_call: TRBD1; v_call: TRBV2; j_call: TRBJ1-5; clone_size: .; cdr3_nt: TGTGCCAGCAGTCTGACAGGGGGCGGATTTAGCAATCAGCCCCAGCATTTT; cdr3_aa: CASSLTGGGFSNQPQHF
d_call: .; v_call: TRBV2; j_call: TRBJ2-5; clone_size: .; cdr3_nt: TGTGCCAGCAGTGACGTGCGGGGTGCTGAGACCCAGTACTTC; cdr3_aa: CASSDVRGAETQYF
d_call: TRBD1; v_call: TRBV5-1; j_call: TRBJ2-7; clone_size: .; cdr3_nt: TGCGCCAGCAGCTTTACTGGACAGGGGAACTACGAGCAGTACTTC; cdr3_aa: CASSFTGQGNYEQYF
d_call: TRBD1; v_call: TRBV2; j_call: TRBJ1-2; clone_size: .; cdr3_nt: TGTGCCAGCATCATGGAGACAGGGTGGCACTATGGCTACACCTTC; cdr3_aa: CASIMETGWHYGYTF
d_call: .; v_call: TRBV6-6; j_call: TRBJ2-5; clone_size: once; cdr3_nt: TGTGCCAGCAGTTATGATTTAGGGGGGACCCAGTACTTC; cdr3_aa: CASSYDLGGTQYF
d_call: .; v_call: TRBV6-4; j_call: TRBJ2-3; clone_size: .; cdr3_nt: TGTGCCAGCAGTGACTCGATAACTACCCCCACAGATACGCAGTATTTT; cdr3_aa: CASSDSITTPTDTQYF
d_call: TRBD1; v_call: TRBV2; j_call: TRBJ2-5; clone_size: .; cdr3_nt: TGTGCCAGCAGAGACGGGACAGGGGGGGGTCAAGAGACCCAGTACTTC; cdr3_aa: CASRDGTGGGQETQYF
d_call: TRBD1; v_call: TRBV7-2; j_call: TRBJ1-1; clone_size: .; cdr3_nt: TGTGCCAGCAGCTTAGGCGGACAGGGCCTTGATGCTTTCTTT; cdr3_aa: CASSLGGQGLDAFF
d_call: TRBD2; v_call: TRBV4-2; j_call: TRBJ2-6; clone_size: .; cdr3_nt: TGTGCCAGCAGCCAAGATCTGGCGGGGGGAAGCTCTGGGGCCAACGTCCTGACTTTC; cdr3_aa: CASSQDLAGGSSGANVLTF
d_call: .; v_call: TRBV2; j_call: TRBJ2-3; clone_size: few; cdr3_nt: TGTGCCAGCAGTGTAGGGGGGGGCACAGATACGCAGTATTTT; cdr3_aa: CASSVGGGTDTQYF
d_call: .; v_call: TRBV9; j_call: TRBJ1-4; clone_size: .; cdr3_nt: TGTGCCAGCCTTACCGGTGCAACTAATGAAAAACTGTTTTTT; cdr3_aa: CASLTGATNEKLFF
d_call: .; v_call: TRBV5-5; j_call: TRBJ2-7; clone_size: .; cdr3_nt: TGTGCCAGCAGCCCGTTAGGAGGGCAGGGGGGCTACGAGCAGTACTTC; cdr3_aa: CASSPLGGQGGYEQYF
d_call: .; v_call: TRBV9; j_call: TRBJ1-2; clone_size: once; cdr3_nt: TGTGCCAGCAGCGGAGGGTCCTATGGCTACACCTTC; cdr3_aa: CASSGGSYGYTF
d_call: TRBD2; v_call: TRBV4-2; j_call: TRBJ2-3; clone_size: .; cdr3_nt: TGTGCCAGCCAAAGACTAGCCTCAAGCACAGATACGCAGTATTTT; cdr3_aa: CASQRLASSTDTQYF
d_call: .; v_call: TRBV5-6; j_call: TRBJ1-2; clone_size: .; cdr3_nt: TGTGCCAGCAGCTCCGGAAGGAGCTATGGCTACACCTTC; cdr3_aa: CASSSGRSYGYTF
d_call: TRBD1; v_call: TRBV11-1; j_call: TRBJ2-3; clone_size: .; cdr3_nt: TGTGCCAGCAGCCCACTGGGACAGATTAGCACAGATACGCAGTATTTT; cdr3_aa: CASSPLGQISTDTQYF
d_call: TRBD2; v_call: TRBV7-2; j_call: TRBJ2-5; clone_size: .; cdr3_nt: TGTGCCAGCAAAAGATCGGGGACTAGACAAGAGACCCAGTACTTC; cdr3_aa: CASKRSGTRQETQYF
d_call: TRBD1; v_call: TRBV4-1; j_call: TRBJ2-5; clone_size: .; cdr3_nt: TGCGCCAGCAGCCAAGTACCTGGGACAGCCCAACACGAGACCCAGTACTTC; cdr3_aa: CASSQVPGTAQHETQYF
d_call: TRBD2; v_call: TRBV19; j_call: TRBJ2-2; clone_size: .; cdr3_nt: TGTGCCAGTAGTATTGGACTAGACAGCGGGGAGCTGTTTTTT; cdr3_aa: CASSIGLDSGELFF
d_call: TRBD2; v_call: TRBV4-3; j_call: TRBJ2-3; clone_size: .; cdr3_nt: TGCGCCAGCAGCCAAGAGGCTAGCGGGGACACAGATACGCAGTATTTT; cdr3_aa: CASSQEASGDTDTQYF
d_call: .; v_call: TRBV27; j_call: TRBJ2-1; clone_size: .; cdr3_nt: TGTGCCAGCAAAGAGGGCGGTAATGAGCAGTTCTTC; cdr3_aa: CASKEGGNEQFF
d_call: .; v_call: TRBV30; j_call: TRBJ2-3; clone_size: .; cdr3_nt: TGTGCCTGGGGGGGCAGCCCTAGCACAGATACGCAGTATTTT; cdr3_aa: CAWGGSPSTDTQYF
d_call: TRBD1; v_call: TRBV7-9; j_call: TRBJ2-1; clone_size: .; cdr3_nt: TGTGCCAGCAGCTTAGGGACAGGGGATCGAAATGAGCAGTTCTTC; cdr3_aa: CASSLGTGDRNEQFF
d_call: .; v_call: TRBV6-5; j_call: TRBJ1-6; clone_size: .; cdr3_nt: TGTGCCAGCACCACCGCGGGGGGTGGTAATTCACCCCTCCACTTT; cdr3_aa: CASTTAGGGNSPLHF
d_call: .; v_call: TRBV5-6; j_call: TRBJ2-2; clone_size: .; cdr3_nt: TGTGCCAGCAGCTTGGGGTGGGGGACTAACACCGGGGAGCTGTTTTTT; cdr3_aa: CASSLGWGTNTGELFF
d_call: TRBD1; v_call: TRBV5-6; j_call: TRBJ2-7; clone_size: .; cdr3_nt: TGTGCCAGCAGCTTAGAGACAGGGGTGAACGAGCAGTACTTC; cdr3_aa: CASSLETGVNEQYF
d_call: TRBD1; v_call: TRBV5-4; j_call: TRBJ1-2; clone_size: few; cdr3_nt: TGTGCCAGCAGGGGCGACAGGGCTGGTGGCTACACCTTC; cdr3_aa: CASRGDRAGGYTF
d_call: .; v_call: TRBV11-2; j_call: TRBJ2-7; clone_size: .; cdr3_nt: TGTGCCAGCCAGCCGGGGGATTACGAGCAGTACTTC; cdr3_aa: CASQPGDYEQYF
d_call: TRBD1; v_call: TRBV5-6; j_call: TRBJ2-3; clone_size: once; cdr3_nt: TGTGCCAGCAGCTTGGCTCGGGACAGGCTTACAGATACGCAGTATTTT; cdr3_aa: CASSLARDRLTDTQYF